The next 29 T cell receptor beta chains were all read from a single sample in a study of T cell changes during pregnancy in multiple sclerosis. Assay: immunoSEQ multiplex PCR; the TCRdb copy retains only in-frame clones and omits some. The sample includes about 39,000 clones, around nine tenths seen only once; the top ten take 0.3% to 0.4%. This material consisted of CD4+ T cells from peripheral blood mononuclear cells, taken in the third trimester of pregnancy. These receptors all come from a female donor in good health, enrolled as a control in a pregnancy study.

The chain recombines TRBV5-1 with TRBJ2-5, with 7 bases identical to TRBD2. Germline V lookup: CDR1 SGHRS, CDR2 YFSETQ. CDR3 size: 16 residues. The junction had 13 bases not matched to a gene; V was cut back by 5 bases and J by 3 bases. Written as DNA, the CDR3 is TGCGCCAGCAGTTCCGGAAGTGTAGCGGGCAAAGAGACCCAGTACTTC. Translated, it gives CASSSGSVAGKETQYF.

The rearrangement joins TRBV4-1 to TRBJ1-5, with 10 bases matching TRBD1. Germline V gene data show CDR1 as MGHRA and CDR2 as YSYEKL. The CDR3 has 17 amino acids. J lost 4 bases, V lost 4 bases, and 10 bases had no gene match. In nucleotides, the CDR3 is TGCGCCAGCAGCCCTCTCCTCGGGACAGGGGAAAATCAGCCCCAGCATTTT. Its translation is CASSPLLGTGENQPQHF.

The rearrangement links TRBV6-6 to TRBJ1-1; D gene ambiguous. The CDR3 length is 10 residues. Germline V gene lookup returns CDR1 MNHNY and CDR2 SVGAGI (reference sequence). Trimming removed 6 bases at V and 5 bases at J, with 4 bases between. The CDR3 nucleotides are TGTGCCAGCAGACTAACTGAAGCTTTCTTT. Translated: CASRLTEAFF.

This chain joins TRBV29-1 and TRBJ2-1; TRBD1 aligns across 9 bases. Germline loops: CDR1 SQVTM, CDR2 ANQGSEA. The CDR3 covers 20 residues. After removal of 5 bases from V and 4 bases from J, the junction contained 24 bases not matched to a gene. The DNA of the CDR3 is TGCAGCGTTACGGGGGGCGGGGACAGGGCCAGCGGGCGCCGGTACAATGAGCAGTTCTTC. Translation: CSVTGGGDRASGRRYNEQFF.

The chain links TRBV19 to TRBJ1-6, with 8 bases lining up with TRBD1. The trim removed 4 bases at V and 5 bases at J, leaving 4 bases unmatched. Germline CDR1 and CDR2: LNHDA and SQIVND (reference sequence). This CDR3 spans 15 amino acids. CDR3 DNA sequence: TGTGCCAGTAGTACACAGACAGGGGATAATTCACCCCTCCACTTT. Its translation is CASSTQTGDNSPLHF.

The J gene is TRBJ2-3, the V gene TRBV7-4; tentative D call: TRBD2 (5 bases). CDR3 length: 15 amino acids. Germline lookup yields CDR1 SGHVT and CDR2 SQSDAQ. The V gene lost 4 bases and the J gene lost 6 bases, with 17 bases spanning the gap. The CDR3 loop is CASSSRRGSRDTQYF. DNA of the CDR3: TGTGCCAGCAGCTCAAGGCGAGGGTCAAGGGATACGCAGTATTTT. Complete variable domain (other parts from reference TRBV7-4 and TRBJ2-3): GAGVSQSPRYKVAKRGRDVALRCDSISGHVTLYWYRQTLGQGSEVLTYSQSDAQRDKSGRPSGRFSAERPERSVSTLKIQRTEQGDSAVYLCASSSRRGSRDTQYFGPGTRLTVL.

The J gene is TRBJ2-6, the V gene TRBV5-1; 7 nucleotides agree with TRBD1. Germline CDR1 and CDR2: SGHRS and YFSETQ. The V segment lost 0 bases and the J segment 0 bases; nucleotides outside the gene matches: 0. The CDR3 sequence is 16 residues long. For the CDR3, the DNA is TGCGCCAGCAGCTTGGGACAGGGCTCTGGGGCCAACGTCCTGACTTTC. As protein: CASSLGQGSGANVLTF.

The CDR3 region is CASSVVSSTGELFF. In DNA form, the CDR3 reads TGTGCCAGCAGCGTAGTTTCTTCTACCGGGGAGCTGTTTTTT. This chain joins TRBV9 and TRBJ2-2; D is unclear. This CDR3 has 14 amino acids. Germline CDR1 and CDR2: SGDLS and YYNGEE. V lost 0 bases and J 5 bases, leaving 8 bases between the germline ends.

The chain combines TRBV7-6 with TRBJ1-5, with a weak D call TRBD1 (6 bases). Germline lookup yields CDR1 SGHVS and CDR2 FNYEAQ. There are 15 residues in the CDR3. V was trimmed by 3 bases and J by 2 bases, leaving 11 bases between them. The CDR3 sequence is CASSLGGQGNQPQHF. Written as DNA, the CDR3 is TGTGCCAGCAGCTTGGGGGGGCAAGGCAATCAGCCCCAGCATTTT.

This clone has only one observation. V is TRBV10-3 and J is TRBJ2-7; D remains unclear. There are 13 residues in the CDR3. The germline V gene has CDR1 ENHRY and CDR2 SYGVKD. Trimming cost V 0 bases and J 2 bases, with 5 bases left between them. This chain's CDR3 is CAISESAAYEQYF. The CDR3 bases are TGTGCCATCAGTGAGTCGGCAGCCTACGAGCAGTACTTC.

The chain is built from TRBV7-6 and TRBJ2-5, with 7 bases matching TRBD1. The J call is doubtful: the DNA matches TRBJ2-7 better. Germline CDR1 is SGHVS and CDR2 is FNYEAQ. CDR3 length: 13 residues. CDR3 sequence: CASSHGTDYEQYF. CDR3 in DNA: TGTGCCAGCAGCCACGGGACAGACTACGAGCAGTACTTC.

V is TRBV28 and J is TRBJ1-5, with a possible D match to TRBD1 (5 bases). CDR1 is MDHEN, CDR2 SYDVKM, per germline. Trimming left V 6 bases short and J 9 bases short, with 15 bases between. The CDR3 has 13 amino acids. The DNA for the CDR3 is TGTGCCAGCAGCCCCGGGGGTTTTACGCCCCAGCATTTT. Its protein is CASSPGGFTPQHF.

The J gene is TRBJ2-5, the V gene TRBV5-6; TRBD1 aligns across 7 bases. Germline trimming cut 5 bases from V and 5 bases from J; bases unmatched to any gene: 15. The germline gives CDR1 SGHDT, CDR2 YYEEEE. CDR3 length: 16 amino acids. For the CDR3, the DNA is TGTGCCAGCAGACTACTAATCCAGACAGGGCGGGAGACCCAGTACTTC. This translates into CASRLLIQTGRETQYF. The entire variable domain, with the rest obtained from reference TRBV5-6 and TRBJ2-5, is as follows: DAGVTQSPTHLIKTRGQQVTLRCSPKSGHDTVSWYQQALGQGPQFIFQYYEEEERQRGNFPDRFSGHQFPNYSSELNVNALLLGDSALYLCASRLLIQTGRETQYFGPGTRLLVL.

V and J are TRBV4-2 and TRBJ2-1, with D uncertain. This CDR3 has 16 amino acids. CDR1 and CDR2 (germline): LGHNA, YNFKEQ. V lost 1 base, J lost 0 bases, and 10 bases lay in between. In DNA, the CDR3 is TGTGCCAGCAGCCAAGGAAGATCTAGCTCCTACAATGAGCAGTTCTTC. Its protein product is CASSQGRSSSYNEQFF.

The CDR3 nucleotides are TGCGCCACCAGAGATCCGGGGTTCTACGAGCAGTACTTC. It is translated as CATRDPGFYEQYF. The chain couples TRBV10-2 to TRBJ2-7; perhaps TRBD2 as D (5 bases). Trimming left V 10 bases short and J 3 bases short, with 16 bases between. The V gene's germline CDR1 is WSHSY and CDR2 SAAADI. The CDR3 is 13 amino acids.

This clone was observed a single time. The chain couples TRBV7-2 to TRBJ2-1, with D maybe TRBD1 (5 bases). The CDR3 length is 15 residues. The V and J ends lost 7 bases and 3 bases respectively, with 16 bases between them. The V gene's germline CDR1 is SGHTA and CDR2 FQGNSA. CDR3 sequence: CASISGHSSYNEQFF. In DNA, the CDR3 is TGTGCCAGCATCTCTGGACATTCAAGCTACAATGAGCAGTTCTTC.

The V call is TRBV5-1, the J call TRBJ2-3; 15 bases match TRBD2. The CDR3 runs 18 residues. Germline values: CDR1 SGHRS, CDR2 YFSETQ. After removal of 4 bases from V and 4 bases from J, the junction contained 10 bases not matched to a gene. CDR3 amino acids: CASSPGLAGGPLPDTQYF. The CDR3 bases are TGCGCCAGCAGCCCCGGACTAGCGGGAGGGCCTTTGCCAGATACGCAGTATTTT.

This sequence joins TRBV7-2 and TRBJ2-7, with D perhaps matching TRBD2 (6 bases). This CDR3 has 14 amino acids. The germline CDR1 and CDR2 sequences are SGHTA and FQGNSA. V was trimmed by 4 bases and J by 3 bases, leaving 13 bases between them. Written as DNA, the CDR3 is TGTGCCAGCAGCTCGACTAGTACTGTCTACGAGCAGTACTTC. Encoded protein: CASSSTSTVYEQYF. Full variable domain (rest looked up from reference TRBV7-2 and TRBJ2-7): GAGVSQSPSNKVTEKGKDVELRCDPISGHTALYWYRQSLGQGLEFLIYFQGNSAPDKSGLPSDRFSAERTGGSVSTLTIQRTQQEDSAVYLCASSSTSTVYEQYFGPGTRLTVT.

The rearrangement links TRBV7-9 to TRBJ1-2; 7 bases match TRBD1. The CDR3 runs 13 residues. V gave up 1 base and J gave up 6 bases; unmatched junction bases: 2. CDR1 and CDR2 (germline): SEHNR, FQNEAQ (reference sequence). Here the CDR3 DNA reads TGTGCCAGCAGCTTAGGGCAGGGGGATGGCTACACCTTC. This sequence encodes CASSLGQGDGYTF. Full variable domain (remainder filled in from reference TRBV7-9 and TRBJ1-2): DTGVSQNPRHKITKRGQNVTFRCDPISEHNRLYWYRQTLGQGPEFLTYFQNEAQLEKSRLLSDRFSAERPKGSFSTLEIQRTEQGDSAMYLCASSLGQGDGYTFGSGTRLTVV.

The chain is built from TRBV7-9 and TRBJ2-7; possibly TRBD1 for D (6 bases). The germline V gene encodes CDR1 SEHNR and CDR2 FQNEAQ (reference sequence). V was clipped by 6 bases and J by 5 bases, with 14 bases between them. The CDR3 extends over 13 amino acids. CDR3 bases: TGTGCCAGCAGTTACAGGGCCGTGAACGAGCAGTACTTC. Its protein product is CASSYRAVNEQYF.

This chain joins TRBV10-3 and TRBJ1-6, with D possibly matching TRBD1 (5 bases). The germline V gene encodes CDR1 ENHRY and CDR2 SYGVKD. V shed 0 bases and J shed 7 bases, with 10 bases lying between them. The CDR3 spans 15 residues. In nucleotides, the CDR3 is TGTGCCATCAGTGAGTCCGGGGGTCGGAATTCACCCCTCCACTTT. As protein: CAISESGGRNSPLHF.

The chain couples TRBV29-1 to TRBJ2-1; tentative D call: TRBD2 (6 bases). Per germline, CDR1 SQVTM and CDR2 ANQGSEA. The V and J ends lost 4 bases and 9 bases respectively, with 19 bases between them. The CDR3 totals 14 residues. The CDR3 DNA sequence: TGCAGCGTTGTATTAGCGCCCCTGGGGGGTGAGCAGTTCTTC. This codes for CSVVLAPLGGEQFF.

The V call is TRBV5-1, the J call TRBJ1-4; TRBD1 matches at 8 bases. There are 15 residues in the CDR3. Germline-derived CDR1 and CDR2 are SGHRS and YFSETQ. V was clipped by 6 bases and J by 10 bases; unmatched bases: 14. The CDR3 reads CASTQRQGTLGKLFF. CDR3 nucleotides: TGCGCCAGCACCCAGAGACAGGGGACCCTCGGAAAACTGTTTTTT.

V usage is TRBV6-1 and J usage is TRBJ2-2, with TRBD2 matching over 7 bases. CDR1 and CDR2 from the germline V gene are MNHNS and SASEGT. The trim removed 2 bases at V and 3 bases at J, leaving 6 bases unmatched. There are 16 residues in the CDR3. CDR3 amino acids: CASSERGGGYTGELFF. The CDR3 DNA is TGTGCCAGCAGTGAACGTGGCGGGGGATACACCGGGGAGCTGTTTTTT.

The rearrangement links TRBV5-4 to TRBJ2-7; 11 bases are shared with TRBD1. There are 13 residues in the CDR3. V was clipped by 3 bases and J by 5 bases; unmatched bases: 1. CDR1 and CDR2 (germline): SGHNT, YYREEE (reference sequence). The CDR3 sequence: CASSWDRGNEQYF. The CDR3 nucleotides are TGTGCCAGCAGCTGGGACAGGGGGAACGAGCAGTACTTC.

The chain recombines TRBV7-2 with TRBJ2-2, with 8 nucleotides matching TRBD2. The CDR3 totals 15 residues. Germline trimming cut 5 bases from V and 6 bases from J; bases unmatched to any gene: 8. Germline-derived CDR1 and CDR2 are SGHTA and FQGNSA. CDR3 DNA sequence: TGTGCCAGCAGCCCCCACGGGAGGGGGGCCGGGGAGCTGTTTTTT. Its protein product is CASSPHGRGAGELFF. Using reference TRBV7-2 and TRBJ2-2 for the parts outside the CDR3, the full variable domain is GAGVSQSPSNKVTEKGKDVELRCDPISGHTALYWYRQSLGQGLEFLIYFQGNSAPDKSGLPSDRFSAERTGGSVSTLTIQRTQQEDSAVYLCASSPHGRGAGELFFGEGSRLTVL.

This clone was detected only once. The chain combines TRBV5-5 with TRBJ2-6; the match to TRBD1 covers 9 bases. CDR1 and CDR2 from the germline V gene are SGHKS and YYEKEE (reference sequence). V lost 4 bases to trimming and J lost 2 bases; unmatched junction nucleotides: 7. This CDR3 is built from 17 residues. This CDR3 is CASSPRDRAAGANVLTF. CDR3 in DNA: TGTGCCAGCAGCCCCCGGGACAGGGCGGCTGGGGCCAACGTCCTGACTTTC.

The chain uses TRBV7-3 and TRBJ1-1; 12 bases align to TRBD1. V lost 0 bases, J lost 5 bases, and 4 bases stayed unmatched. The germline gives CDR1 SGHTA, CDR2 FQGTGA. This CDR3 spans 16 amino acids. CDR3 residues: CASSLTGDRGRTEAFF. CDR3 nucleotides: TGTGCCAGCAGCTTAACAGGGGACAGGGGGCGAACTGAAGCTTTCTTT.

The J gene is TRBJ2-1, the V gene TRBV5-1; 7 nucleotides agree with TRBD2. After removal of 3 bases from V and 3 bases from J, the junction contained 3 bases not matched to a gene. The germline gives CDR1 SGHRS, CDR2 YFSETQ. This CDR3 comprises 14 residues. CDR3 coding DNA: TGCGCCAGCAGCTCTAGCGGCGGCTACAATGAGCAGTTCTTC. It encodes CASSSSGGYNEQFF.